The T cell receptor (beta chain) under discussion was sequenced for a study of blood T cell repertoires in COVID-19. The overall study: Sites across the United States, Italy and Spain contributed samples from acute and convalescent COVID-19. PBMCs, B-cell-depleted T cells, or T cells provided the cDNA or gDNA that made up the material.

Per the original data handling: Estimated nucleated cell counts came from reference gene primer amplification. Sequencing was performed with immunoSEQ multiplex PCR; in TCRdb, only in-frame clones are kept and a portion is missing. Clone size and the V and J calls come from that table; the DNA yielded D and trimming. The table shows 60,000 or so clones, with approximately 86% occurring only once. Looked up from germline, CDR1 is SGHDT and CDR2 is YYEEEE. Trimming removed 0 bases from V and 6 bases from J; junction bases left unmatched: 6. CDR3 length: 15 residues. The source of this sequence is a human donor with acute or convalescent COVID-19. The donor label of this sample is uncertain. Sequenced sample: peripheral blood. The V gene is TRBV5-6, the J gene TRBJ2-3; TRBD1 agrees at 8 bases. The CDR3 nucleotides are TGTGCCAGCAGCTTGGTAGGGACAGGCTCCGATACGCAGTATTTT. Translated, it gives CASSLVGTGSDTQYF.